Listed here is a single T cell receptor beta chain. Its antigen is undetermined. Germline V gene sequence: CDR1 SGHTA, CDR2 FQGTGA. The CDR3 is 16 amino acids. V lost 2 bases and J lost 8; bases outside the gene matches: 9. This entry is derived from a study of siplizumab effects on memory and regulatory T cells. Assay used: immunoSEQ multiplex PCR; TCRdb lists only in-frame clones, some missing. Of approximately 120,000 clones in the sample, around 92% were seen once. Findings and limits, study-wide: Tregs that proliferated in siplizumab cultures did not have their suppressive function confirmed. A minor share of alloreactive clones matched unstimulated subsets. Memory cells seemed less diverse than naive T cells, which seemed major alloresponse contributors. Siplizumab produced a significant reduction in alloreactive sequences that were traceable to unstimulated CD4+ memory cells.

Sequencing was done on a sample of Tregs sorted from blood. The receptor was derived from a human donor in good health. The V and J genes are TRBV7-3 and TRBJ2-1; the match to TRBD2 covers 10 bases. The CDR3 is CASSLWLAGARDEQFF. The CDR3, as DNA: TGTGCCAGCAGCTTATGGCTAGCGGGAGCACGGGATGAGCAGTTCTTC.